These 12 T cell receptor beta chains originate from one sample sequenced in a study of tumor-infiltrating lymphocytes in primary liver carcinoma. TCR beta cDNA was reverse-transcribed from roughly 0.45 ug of total RNA. The reaction used a constant-region primer and ProtoScript II reverse transcriptase. Libraries of TCR beta came from three nested multiplex PCR rounds with slightly modified ARM-PCR. TRBV1-TRBV30 forward primers paired with a C-beta reverse primer drove the first two PCR rounds, 10 cycles each. MiXCR was run by TCRdb on the multiplex PCR reads, yielding one entry per CDR3 protein. The sample carries some 130,000 distinct CDR3 sequences, 65% to 75% recorded once. Co-extraction of RNA and DNA was performed on about 19-32 mg of unsorted bulk tissue. The sequencing sample was made of tumor-adjacent normal liver tissue. These receptors came from a woman aged 55-69 years with primary liver carcinoma and hepatitis B virus infection.

In the case of this clonotype: No conserved phenylalanine or tryptophan ends this CDR3, so it is likely a read error. This sequence joins TRBV6-5 and TRBJ2-5; unclear D gene. With 7 bases removed from V and 1 base from J, the gap between germline ends came to 10 bases. Germline-derived CDR1 and CDR2 are MNHEY and SVGAGI. The CDR3 extends over 13 amino acids. In nucleotides, the CDR3 is TGTGCCAGCATGCTTCGTGCCCAAGAGACCCAGTACATC. It encodes CASMLRAQETQYI.

This clonotype is deemed medium-sized. The chain has TRBV11-1 and TRBJ2-7; no clear D gene. Germline values: CDR1 SGHAT, CDR2 FQDESV (reference sequence). V was shortened by 3 bases and J by 3 bases, with 3 bases between the two germline ends. The CDR3 length is 11 residues. The chain's CDR3 is CASSLDYEQYF. CDR3 nucleotides: TGTGCCAGCAGCTTGGACTACGAGCAGTACTTC.

The V and J genes are TRBV6-1 and TRBJ2-1; TRBD1 matches at 8 bases. V shed 8 bases and J 11 bases; nucleotides not matched to a gene: 17. CDR3 length: 15 residues. Per germline, CDR1 MNHNS and CDR2 SASEGT. The CDR3 DNA is TGTGCCAGCGACCCGGACAGGGCAGGTGCGAATAAGCAGTTCTTC. Protein: CASDPDRAGANKQFF.

The rearrangement links TRBV6-1 to TRBJ2-3; 10 bases match TRBD2. This CDR3 spans 16 amino acids. Germline CDR1 reads MNHNS; CDR2 reads SASEGT. In DNA, the CDR3 is TGTGCAAGCCTGCGGGGACTAGCGCCCTACACAGATACGCAGTATTTT. The encoded protein is CASLRGLAPYTDTQYF.

About this clonotype itself: The junction departs from the called germline gene at one end, perhaps through a read error. V and J are TRBV11-2 and TRBJ2-7; no reliable D call. Germline CDR1 SGHAT, CDR2 FQNNGV. The length of the CDR3 is 14 residues. CDR3 bases: TGTGCCAGCAGCTTGCTACTGGGCCGCTATGAGCAGTATTTC. It translates to CASSLLLGRYEQYF.

Note on this clonotype: Lacking the conserved final phenylalanine or tryptophan, this CDR3 likely reflects a read error. The CDR3 nucleotides are TGTGCCAGCAGCTTACGGAGCACTGAAGCTTTCTAT. Its translation is CASSLRSTEAFY. The chain is built from TRBV11-2 and TRBJ1-1; D uncertain. This CDR3 contains 12 residues. V was clipped by 2 bases and J by 4 bases, with 5 bases between them. Germline CDR1 SGHAT, CDR2 FQNNGV.

Note on this clonotype: This may stem from a read error, because a much larger clone lies one nucleotide away. The chain is built from TRBV7-9 and TRBJ1-5, with 7 bases that match TRBD1. After removal of 7 bases from V and 3 bases from J, the junction contained 6 bases not matched to a gene. The CDR3 loop spans 14 amino acids. Germline loops: CDR1 SEHNR, CDR2 FQNEAQ (reference sequence). The CDR3 spells CASTPGQINQPQHF. The CDR3 nucleotides read TGTGCCAGCACCCCGGGACAGATCAATCAGCCCCAGCATTTT.

About this clonotype: An end of the junction does not agree with germline; a read error may underlie this. The chain carries TRBV6-5 and TRBJ2-1, with 7 positions matching TRBD1. This CDR3 region has 11 residues. The germline CDR1 and CDR2 sequences are MNHEY and SVGAGI. CDR3 nucleotides: TGTGTCAGCACCAGGGGGTATGAGCAGTTATTC. It specifies CVSTRGYEQLF.

This clonotype was recorded a few times. The CDR3 does not end in the conserved phenylalanine or tryptophan, so this is likely a read error. This rearrangement joins TRBV11-2 to TRBJ1-1; D ambiguous. V was pared by 6 bases and J by 4 bases, with 18 bases between. The CDR3 is 15 residues long. Germline V CDR1 and CDR2: SGHAT, FQNNGV. As DNA, the CDR3 is TGTGCCAGCAGTCCCGCGGTCTCGTGGAGCACTGAAGCTTTCTCT. As protein: CASSPAVSWSTEAFS.

For this clonotype: A much larger clone sits a single nucleotide away, making a read error possible. This CDR3 fails to terminate in the conserved phenylalanine or tryptophan, so it likely reflects a read error. V and J are TRBV5-1 and TRBJ2-2; TRBD2 agrees at 11 bases. Germline V gene data show CDR1 as SGHRS and CDR2 as YFSETQ. V lost 5 bases and J lost 4; bases outside the gene matches: 4. CDR3 length: 15 residues. As DNA, the CDR3 is TGCGCCAGCAGGGGACTAGCGGAGCTCACCGGGGAGCTGTTTTCT. Its translation is CASRGLAELTGELFS.

The J gene is TRBJ2-7, the V gene TRBV7-9, with D possibly TRBD2 on 7 matching bases. Trimming removed 5 bases from V and 6 bases from J, with 17 bases in between. This CDR3 is 14 amino acids long. Per germline, CDR1 SEHNR and CDR2 FQNEAQ (reference sequence). The CDR3 DNA reads TGTGCCAGCAGCCTAGGGGGGGCACTGGGCGAGCAGTACTTC. This codes for CASSLGGALGEQYF.

The V call is TRBV12-3 or TRBV12-4, the J call TRBJ2-1, with D uncertain. This CDR3 comprises 11 residues. Trimming stripped 11 bases from V and 12 bases from J, with 17 bases between. CDR3 in amino acids: CAGGWGRTQFF. The CDR3, as DNA: TGTGCCGGCGGTTGGGGTAGGACGCAGTTCTTC.